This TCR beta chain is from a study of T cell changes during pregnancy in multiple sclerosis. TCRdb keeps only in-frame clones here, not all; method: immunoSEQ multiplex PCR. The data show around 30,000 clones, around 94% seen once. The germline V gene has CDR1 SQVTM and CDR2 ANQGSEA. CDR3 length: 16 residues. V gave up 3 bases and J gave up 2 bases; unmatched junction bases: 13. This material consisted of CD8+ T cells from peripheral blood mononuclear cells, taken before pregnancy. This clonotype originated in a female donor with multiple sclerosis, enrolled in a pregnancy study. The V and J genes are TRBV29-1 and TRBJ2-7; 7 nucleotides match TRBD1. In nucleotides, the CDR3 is TGCAGCGTTGACGGGCTCGACGGACAGGAGCCCTACGAGCAGTACTTC. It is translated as CSVDGLDGQEPYEQYF.